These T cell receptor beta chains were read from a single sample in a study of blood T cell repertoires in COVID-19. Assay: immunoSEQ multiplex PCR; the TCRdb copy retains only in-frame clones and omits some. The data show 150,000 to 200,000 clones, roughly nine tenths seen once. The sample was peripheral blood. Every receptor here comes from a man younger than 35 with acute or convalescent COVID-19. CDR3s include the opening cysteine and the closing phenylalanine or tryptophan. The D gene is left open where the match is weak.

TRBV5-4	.	CASSLEAGPYYNSPLHF
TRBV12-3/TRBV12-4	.	CASSLIFQPQHF
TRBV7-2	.	CASSSRGNWFGYGYTF
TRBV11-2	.	CASSLETPTDNEQFF
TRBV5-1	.	CASSLMAGQRNTEAFF
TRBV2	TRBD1	CASKGTGGETQYF
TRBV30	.	CAWSKQEGTEAFF
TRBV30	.	CAWSVRVGTKAFF
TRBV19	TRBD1	CASSQGQGFTGELFF
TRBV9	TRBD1	CASSVTGGTEAFF
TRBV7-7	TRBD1	CASSRGTGFSYEQYF
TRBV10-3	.	CAISELETGRYNEQFF
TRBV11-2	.	CASSSLTRQGSGYTF
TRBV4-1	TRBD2	CASSPGGTTSSYNEQFF
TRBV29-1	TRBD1	CSGNRGVNTEAFF
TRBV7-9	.	CASSFLTDNTEAFF
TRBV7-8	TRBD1	CASSTRQGSNTEAFF
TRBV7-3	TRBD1	CASSLTGLVRDRAEKLFF
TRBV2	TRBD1	CASSERGGTGYEKLFF
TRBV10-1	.	CASSGRTDSGNTIYF
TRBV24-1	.	CATSDPRRKLDNEQFF
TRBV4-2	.	CASSQAQNSNQPQHF
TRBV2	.	CASSSQGEASEAFF
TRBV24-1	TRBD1	CATSEKPGQGGGEGYTF
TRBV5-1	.	CASSLEGVTEAFF
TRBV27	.	CASSLVRIYSYNEQFF
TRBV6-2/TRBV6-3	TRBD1	CASSQDRGRETQYF
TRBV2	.	CASSEGGVSNQPQHF
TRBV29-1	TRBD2	CSVQGGTSSYEQYF
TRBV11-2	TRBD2	CASSFGLAGEPSYEQYF
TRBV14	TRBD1	CASSQEAGGRYGYTF
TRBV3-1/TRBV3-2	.	CASSQDVLSPGVNGYTF
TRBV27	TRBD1	CASSPRTGAGYGYTF
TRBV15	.	CATFPGQGEFNSPLHF
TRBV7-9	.	CASSLGAGNTEAFF
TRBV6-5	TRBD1	CASRRQGGMNTEAFF
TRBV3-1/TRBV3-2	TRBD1	CASSQVGQAHGYTF
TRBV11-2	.	CASSLGGEPAKNIQYF
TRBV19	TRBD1	CASSGGQSNTEAFF
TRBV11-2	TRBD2	CASSLERGGGSNTQYF
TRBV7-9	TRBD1	CASSLFLGGGTQHYGYTF
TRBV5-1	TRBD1	CASSKGTEAKNIQYF
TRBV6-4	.	CASSDSADNNEQFF
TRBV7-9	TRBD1	CASSSWTGDNYGYTF
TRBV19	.	CASSIRGSNTEAFF
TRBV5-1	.	CASSLDRGEETQYF
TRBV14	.	CASSQGVGVAKNIQYF
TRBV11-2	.	CASSLVGGATWEKLFF
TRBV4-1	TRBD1	CASSQVGPTGIPNYGYTF
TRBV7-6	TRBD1	CASSPLTGGNSPLHF
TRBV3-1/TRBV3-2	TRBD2	CASSPTGGAFEQYF
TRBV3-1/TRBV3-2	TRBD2	CASSQAIAGGREQFF
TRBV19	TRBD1	CASSISRGQDSPLHF
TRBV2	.	CASSENRYTDTQYF
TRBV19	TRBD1	CASKPGQGSPETQYF